The clone carrying this T cell receptor beta chain came up a few times. This entry belongs to a study of blood T cell repertoires in COVID-19. Study summary: COVID-19 samples collected from the United States, Italy and Spain covered acute and convalescent phases. In each case, the material was cDNA or gDNA derived from T cells, B-cell-depleted T cells, or PBMCs.

Trimming cost V 8 bases and J 11 bases, with 18 bases left between them. The CDR3 runs to 12 residues. Looked up from germline, CDR1 is SNHLY and CDR2 is FYNNEI. As handled by the study authors: Reference gene primers were amplified, and this amplification served to estimate nucleated cell counts. Only in-frame clones appear in the TCRdb table, and some are missing; sequencing was by immunoSEQ multiplex PCR. V and J calls and clone size are as listed in that table; D and trimming were resolved from the DNA. The sample shows some 210,000 clones, approximately 89% of them seen only once. The chain employs TRBV2 and TRBJ1-1, with a tentative D call TRBD1 (6 bases). The sequenced material came from peripheral blood. The TCR originated in a woman aged 40-49 years with acute or convalescent COVID-19. CDR3 residues: CASENQGKMAFF. The CDR3 nucleotides are TGTGCCAGCGAAAACCAGGGGAAGATGGCTTTCTTT. Using reference TRBV2 and TRBJ1-1 for the parts outside the CDR3, the full variable domain is EPEVTQTPSHQVTQMGQEVILRCVPISNHLYFYWYRQILGQKVEFLVSFYNNEISEKSEIFDDQFSVERPDGSNFTLKIRSTKLEDSAMYFCASENQGKMAFFGQGTRLTVV.